A single sample gave rise to the 27 T cell receptor beta chains below, sequenced in a study of identical twins' blood T cells. TCRdb independently ran MiXCR on the 5' RACE reads; one entry per CDR3 protein. The table has around 380,000 distinct CDR3 sequences, about 28% seen once. Sequenced input: PBMCs. These receptors all stem from a woman aged 18-49 years in good health.

The table lists this clonotype with a few counts. V and J are TRBV6-5 and TRBJ2-1; 7 bases are shared with TRBD2. The trim removed 2 bases at V and 8 bases at J, leaving 3 bases unmatched. The CDR3 length is 13 residues. Germline V CDR1 and CDR2: MNHEY, SVGAGI. The CDR3 region has the DNA TGTGCCAGCAGTTACCTTCGGGGGGATGAGCAGTTCTTC. As protein: CASSYLRGDEQFF.

This clonotype was picked up a small number of times. This chain links TRBV11-2 with TRBJ2-1; the D is unclear. There are 14 residues in the CDR3. Germline CDR1 reads SGHAT; CDR2 reads FQNNGV. V was cut by 3 bases and J by 7 bases, with 13 bases left in between. The CDR3 loop is CASSLTSPGNEQFF. The CDR3 DNA sequence: TGTGCCAGCAGCTTGACGAGCCCCGGAAATGAGCAGTTCTTC.

Only a few counts were recorded for this clonotype. One base away lies a much larger clone, so this may be a sequencing read error. The chain is built from TRBV20-1 and TRBJ2-7; D is unresolved. Germline values: CDR1 DFQATT, CDR2 SNEGSKA (reference sequence). This CDR3 has 12 residues. The chain's CDR3 is CGARLDSYEQYF. The CDR3 bases are TGCGGTGCTAGGCTGGATTCCTACGAGCAGTACTTC.

This clonotype was detected a few times. In DNA, the CDR3 is TGTGCCAGCAGTTACGGCCACCAGGGATTCTACGAGCAGTACTTC. Translated, it gives CASSYGHQGFYEQYF. V usage is TRBV3-1 and J usage is TRBJ2-7; maybe TRBD1 (5 bases). The CDR3 covers 15 residues. V lost 6 bases and J lost 3, with 18 bases in between. Germline V CDR1 and CDR2: LGHDT, YNNKEL (reference sequence).

At least ten counts were recorded for this clonotype. The V and J genes are TRBV9 and TRBJ2-2; D is unclear. There are 14 residues in the CDR3. Germline values: CDR1 SGDLS, CDR2 YYNGEE. V lost 4 bases, J lost 1 base, and 8 bases lay in between. The CDR3 nucleotides are TGTGCCAGCAGCCCCCCCGAGAACACCGGGGAGCTGTTTTTT. It specifies CASSPPENTGELFF.

This clonotype was seen a handful of times. The chain joins TRBV4-2 to TRBJ1-2; 9 bases agree with TRBD1. The CDR3 runs to 19 residues. The germline V gene has CDR1 LGHNA and CDR2 YNFKEQ. V lost 4 bases to trimming and J lost 2 bases; unmatched junction nucleotides: 17. The CDR3 bases are TGTGCCAGCAGCCCCAGAGACAGGGGGTTACCCTCCTTGAACTATGGCTACACCTTC. Its translation is CASSPRDRGLPSLNYGYTF.

On this clonotype itself: Compared with germline, one end of the junction differs, possibly owing to a read error. The chain employs TRBV5-1 and TRBJ1-2; 7 nucleotides match TRBD1. Per the germline V gene, CDR1 is SGHRS and CDR2 is YFSETQ. CDR3 size: 13 residues. CDR3 coding DNA: TGCGCCAGCAGCTCGGGACAGATCTATGGCTGCACCTTC. Translating gives CASSSGQIYGCTF.

The chain has TRBV9 and TRBJ2-1, with D perhaps TRBD1 (5 bases). Trimming removed 2 bases from V and 7 bases from J, with 10 bases in between. CDR3 length: 13 residues. CDR1 is SGDLS, CDR2 YYNGEE, per germline. Here the CDR3 reads CASSVGARNEQFF. CDR3 DNA: TGTGCCAGCAGCGTTGGGGCTAGAAATGAGCAGTTCTTC. The entire variable domain, with the rest obtained from reference TRBV9 and TRBJ2-1, is as follows: DSGVTQTPKHLITATGQRVTLRCSPRSGDLSVYWYQQSLDQGLQFLIQYYNGEERAKGNILERFSAQQFPDLHSELNLSSLELGDSALYFCASSVGARNEQFFGPGTRLTVL.

J is TRBJ2-2 and V is TRBV27; D gene ambiguous. Germline lookup yields CDR1 MNHEY and CDR2 SMNVEV (reference sequence). Trimming shortened V by 0 bases and J by 2 bases, and 7 bases separated the two germline ends. The CDR3 sequence is 15 residues long. This chain's CDR3 is CASSLSVYNTGELFF. CDR3 coding DNA: TGTGCCAGCAGTTTATCGGTCTACAACACCGGGGAGCTGTTTTTT.

Notes on this clonotype: A much larger clonotype is one base distant, so this may be a read error. This chain links TRBV12-3 or TRBV12-4 with TRBJ1-2; perhaps TRBD1 as D (6 bases). There are 14 residues in the CDR3. Trimming took 2 bases from V and 3 from J, leaving 10 bases between them. CDR3 nucleotides: TGTGCCAGCAGTTTATTGGACAGAGACTATGGCTACACCTTC. It is translated as CASSLLDRDYGYTF.

The chain has TRBV7-8 and TRBJ2-7; D gene uncertain. Germline V gives CDR1 SGHVS, CDR2 FQNEAQ. The CDR3 has 13 amino acids. Trimming removed 0 bases from V and 0 bases from J, with 3 bases in between. The CDR3 DNA is TGTGCCAGCAGCTTAGCTTTCTCCTACGAGCAGTACTTC. Translating gives CASSLAFSYEQYF.

V gene TRBV18 combines with J gene TRBJ1-2; D is uncertain. Per germline, CDR1 KGHSH and CDR2 LQKENI. Trimming shortened V by 1 base and J by 7 bases, and 7 bases separated the two germline ends. This CDR3 is 12 amino acids long. This CDR3 is CASSPRMSGYTF. CDR3 bases: TGTGCCAGCTCACCACGCATGTCTGGCTACACCTTC.

The rearrangement joins TRBV5-6 to TRBJ2-1, with D uncertain. V shed 3 bases and J shed 6 bases, with 7 bases lying between them. The CDR3 loop spans 12 amino acids. Germline V CDR1 and CDR2: SGHDT, YYEEEE. The CDR3: CASSSVSNEQFF. Here the CDR3 DNA reads TGTGCCAGCAGCTCTGTGAGCAATGAGCAGTTCTTC.

This clonotype was observed at least ten times. The V call is TRBV20-1, the J call TRBJ1-3, with unresolved D. CDR3 length: 15 amino acids. V was shortened by 0 bases and J by 4 bases, with 13 bases between the two germline ends. Germline lookup yields CDR1 DFQATT and CDR2 SNEGSKA (reference sequence). The CDR3 nucleotides read TGCAGTGCTAGAGATATACTCCGACAAGGAAACACCATATATTTT. Residues: CSARDILRQGNTIYF.

The chain joins TRBV19 to TRBJ1-1, with D unclear. The CDR3 length is 11 residues. V was shortened by 7 bases and J by 4 bases, with 7 bases between the two germline ends. Germline CDR1 reads LNHDA; CDR2 reads SQIVND (reference sequence). CDR3 nucleotides: TGTGCCAGTAACGAGGGCACTGAAGCTTTCTTT. It codes for CASNEGTEAFF.

The chain couples TRBV28 to TRBJ1-1; D call uncertain. The V end was cut by 4 bases, the J end by 1 base, with 10 bases between. The CDR3 contains 14 residues. The germline gives CDR1 MDHEN, CDR2 SYDVKM. The DNA for the CDR3 is TGTGCCAGCAGTTCGCACTCAACGAACACTGAAGCTTTCTTT. Translated: CASSSHSTNTEAFF.

V gene TRBV6-2 or TRBV6-3 combines with J gene TRBJ2-1, with 7 bases matching TRBD2. The CDR3 runs to 16 residues. Germline values: CDR1 MNHEY, CDR2 SVGEGT. J was trimmed by 0 bases and V by 4 bases; bases with no gene match: 6. The CDR3 nucleotides are TGTGCCAGCAGTTCGTGGGGGGGTGGCTCCTACAATGAGCAGTTCTTC. Translating it yields CASSSWGGGSYNEQFF.

This clonotype was detected only a few times. V usage is TRBV3-1 and J usage is TRBJ1-1; tentative D call: TRBD1 (5 bases). Germline V CDR1 and CDR2: LGHDT, YNNKEL (reference sequence). The V gene lost 7 bases and the J gene lost 1 base, with 19 bases spanning the gap. The CDR3 is made up of 16 amino acids. CDR3 in amino acids: CASTLFPRGKNTEAFF. CDR3 in DNA: TGTGCCAGCACCCTATTCCCACGGGGGAAGAACACTGAAGCTTTCTTT.

The table lists this clonotype with a few counts. The chain links TRBV19 to TRBJ1-5, with TRBD1 matching 8 bases. This CDR3 region has 17 residues. The germline gives CDR1 LNHDA, CDR2 SQIVND (reference sequence). The ends lost 10 bases at V and 5 bases at J; junction bases unmatched: 19. CDR3 region: CATGGIGTGGRYQPQHF. The CDR3 DNA is TGTGCCACAGGGGGAATCGGGACAGGCGGGCGATATCAGCCCCAGCATTTT.

The count of this clonotype is one. The gene calls are TRBV11-2 and TRBJ2-4, with 7 bases lining up with TRBD1. The junction had 12 bases not matched to a gene; V was cut back by 8 bases and J by 2 bases. CDR3 size: 16 residues. CDR1 SGHAT and CDR2 FQNNGV come from the germline V gene. This CDR3 is CASAALLDRTKNIQYF. CDR3 sequence (DNA): TGTGCCAGCGCAGCCTTATTGGACAGGACCAAAAACATTCAGTACTTC.

There are a few counts of this clonotype. This sequence joins TRBV5-1 and TRBJ2-2, with D possibly matching TRBD2 (5 bases). This CDR3 spans 15 amino acids. V dropped 4 bases and J dropped 1 base, with 11 bases sitting between them. Looked up from germline, CDR1 is SGHRS and CDR2 is YFSETQ. The CDR3 sequence is CASSLRAGNTGELFF. The CDR3 coding sequence is TGCGCCAGCAGCCTGCGGGCCGGGAACACCGGGGAGCTGTTTTTT.

Of note for this clonotype: The CDR3 does not close with the conserved phenylalanine or tryptophan, likely indicating a read error. No DNA is shown, since the ends of the CDR3 on it are uncertain; the CDR3 is the one TCRdb lists. The chain employs TRBV29-1 and TRBJ1-1; the listed D gene, TRBD1, was not tested against the DNA. Germline CDR1 is SQVTM and CDR2 is ANQGSEA. The CDR3 length is 11 residues, termini included. The CDR3 protein is CSATSSGTGLV.

This clonotype has more than one count but fewer than ten. The rearrangement uses TRBV20-1 and TRBJ1-1, with D tentatively TRBD1 (5 bases). Deletions cut 6 bases from V and 3 bases from J, with 8 bases between. In germline, CDR1 is DFQATT, CDR2 SNEGSKA (reference sequence). The CDR3 is 11 residues long. The CDR3 DNA sequence: TGCAGTGCCTACAGGTACACTGAAGCTTTCTTT. Translating it yields CSAYRYTEAFF.

The chain combines TRBV7-9 with TRBJ2-3, with TRBD2 identical over 9 bases. CDR3 length equals 16 residues. V lost 2 bases to trimming and J lost 2 bases; unmatched junction nucleotides: 5. Per the germline V gene, CDR1 is SEHNR and CDR2 is FQNEAQ (reference sequence). The CDR3 is CASSLLSGRITDTQYF. DNA for the CDR3: TGTGCCAGCAGCTTATTGAGCGGGAGGATCACAGATACGCAGTATTTT.

This clonotype showed up many times. This rearrangement joins TRBV29-1 to TRBJ1-2; TRBD1 is a possible D gene (5 bases). The CDR3 loop spans 14 amino acids. Germline V gene sequence: CDR1 SQVTM, CDR2 ANQGSEA. V was trimmed by 0 bases and J by 3 bases, leaving 11 bases between them. The CDR3 DNA reads TGCAGCGTTGAAGATCGGGGCAGAGACTATGGCTACACCTTC. Its protein is CSVEDRGRDYGYTF.

The CDR3 is CAIKGQGDPGELFF. The CDR3 coding sequence is TGTGCCATCAAAGGACAGGGCGACCCCGGGGAGCTGTTTTTT. The chain couples TRBV10-3 to TRBJ2-2; 8 nucleotides agree with TRBD1. CDR1 is ENHRY and CDR2 is SYGVKD in the germline V gene. This CDR3 is 14 amino acids long. The trim removed 7 bases at V and 6 bases at J, leaving 7 bases unmatched.

This clonotype has a count of ten or more. The chain uses TRBV19 and TRBJ1-1; D unclear. CDR1 and CDR2 (germline): LNHDA, SQIVND (reference sequence). V was shortened by 7 bases and J by 1 base, with 4 bases between the two germline ends. The CDR3 length is 11 residues. CDR3 residues: CASTENTEAFF. The CDR3 coding sequence is TGTGCCAGTACGGAGAACACTGAAGCTTTCTTT.